This T cell receptor (beta chain) was retrieved from a study of EBV T-cell therapy then PD-1 blockade in nasopharyngeal carcinoma. Generated by immunoSEQ multiplex PCR, the TCRdb table keeps only in-frame clones and is missing some. Altogether roughly 21,000 clones are present, nearly 85% being singletons, with the ten largest covering around 30%. Trimming at V came to 2 bases and at J to 7 bases, leaving 5 bases not matched to a gene. CDR3 length: 13 residues. Germline V gene lookup returns CDR1 GTSNPN and CDR2 SVGIG (reference sequence). Treatment here: AdE1-LMPpoly-expanded autologous EBV-specific T-cell therapy followed by anti-PD-1 nivolumab. About this clone: The antigen is undetermined.

The source of this sequence is a man aged 35-49 years with nasopharyngeal carcinoma. The sequencing used CD8+ T cells from blood, collected around day 60 from a patient whose treatment included autologous EBV-specific T cells and nivolumab. The V call is TRBV30, the J call TRBJ2-7; 10 bases line up with TRBD1. CDR3 region: CAWSRQGAREQYF. Here the CDR3 DNA reads TGTGCCTGGAGTCGACAGGGGGCCAGAGAGCAGTACTTC.